Presented here are 6 T cell receptor beta chains from one specimen sequenced in a study of T cells in Graves' hyperthyroidism and ophthalmopathy. The TCR beta CDR3 regions underwent amplification using RNA transcripts as the source. During a first-round RT-PCR of the TCR CDR3, the HTBI primer set was used. TCRdb fed the multiplex PCR reads into MiXCR, producing one record per CDR3 protein. The sample lists hundreds of thousands of distinct CDR3 sequences; over 12% were seen once. The sample comprised blood. Source of these receptors: a man aged 18 to 30 with Graves' ophthalmopathy.

This clonotype has a count of ten or more. The chain links TRBV5-1 to TRBJ2-2; tentatively, D is TRBD2 (5 bases). The V and J ends lost 1 base and 5 bases respectively, with 12 bases between them. The CDR3 contains 15 residues. Germline CDR1 and CDR2: SGHRS and YFSETQ. CDR3 in DNA: TGCGCCAGCAGCTTGTGGCGGGTCACAACCGGGGAGCTGTTTTTT. Its protein product is CASSLWRVTTGELFF.

This clonotype occurred many times. DNA for the CDR3: TGTGCCAGCAGCCACCTCGACAGGGGGACTGAAGCTTTCTTT. Translating it yields CASSHLDRGTEAFF. The chain has TRBV3-1 and TRBJ1-1; 9 bases line up with TRBD1. CDR1 is LGHDT and CDR2 is YNNKEL in the germline V gene (reference sequence). J was trimmed by 5 bases and V by 3 bases; bases with no gene match: 4. This CDR3 has 14 residues.

This chain's CDR3 is CASSPGAITDTQYF. DNA of the CDR3: TGTGCCAGCAGCCCAGGCGCCATCACAGATACGCAGTATTTT. The rearrangement joins TRBV11-1 to TRBJ2-3; D is undetermined. The CDR3 runs to 14 residues. The germline CDR1 and CDR2 sequences are SGHAT and FQDESV (reference sequence). The germline V and J ends were trimmed by 5 bases and 2 bases, with 11 bases remaining between them.

This clonotype was detected ten times or more. V usage is TRBV20-1 and J usage is TRBJ2-7, with TRBD2 matching over 9 bases. Germline V gives CDR1 DFQATT, CDR2 SNEGSKA (reference sequence). Trimming removed 1 base from V and 4 bases from J; junction bases left unmatched: 5. There are 14 residues in the CDR3. The CDR3, as DNA: TGCAGTGCTAGAGTTGGACTAGCGTGGTACGAGCAGTACTTC. Amino acids: CSARVGLAWYEQYF.

The chain carries TRBV19 and TRBJ1-5; D not certain. V lost 6 bases, J lost 4 bases, and 7 bases lay in between. The CDR3 loop spans 12 amino acids. Germline CDR1 LNHDA, CDR2 SQIVND (reference sequence). The CDR3 DNA follows: TGTGCCAGTAGCTACAGAAATCAGCCCCAGCATTTT. This sequence encodes CASSYRNQPQHF.

This clonotype occurred many times. This chain uses TRBV13 with TRBJ1-1, with D uncertain. Germline loops: CDR1 PRHDT, CDR2 FYEKMQ (reference sequence). This CDR3 is built from 12 residues. Between the trimmed V and J ends, which lost 0 bases and 8 bases, there was a span of 7 bases. The CDR3 loop reads CASSLGSGEAFF. The CDR3, as DNA: TGTGCCAGCAGCTTAGGAAGCGGAGAAGCTTTCTTT.